The table lists the clone carrying this TCR beta chain with a few counts. The sample belongs to a study of CD8 T cells in ankylosing spondylitis. Germline CDR1 SGHDT, CDR2 YYEEEE. There are 16 residues in the CDR3. Trimming took 0 bases from V and 3 from J; bases not matched to a gene: 9. Each CDR3 protein is one row after TCRdb ran MiXCR on the 5' RACE reads. The data hold about 150,000 distinct CDR3 sequences, with about 42% observed a single time. The TCR was taken from a male donor with ankylosing spondylitis. Sequences were obtained from synovial fluid, either unsorted or a sorted T cell fraction (not recorded which). The chain combines TRBV5-6 with TRBJ2-7; 7 positions agree with TRBD2. CDR3 in amino acids: CASSLGPGLPYYEQYF. The CDR3 nucleotides read TGTGCCAGCAGCTTGGGTCCGGGACTACCCTACTACGAGCAGTACTTC. Together with reference TRBV5-6 and TRBJ2-7, the CDR3 gives the full variable domain: DAGVTQSPTHLIKTRGQQVTLRCSPKSGHDTVSWYQQALGQGPQFIFQYYEEEERQRGNFPDRFSGHQFPNYSSELNVNALLLGDSALYLCASSLGPGLPYYEQYFGPGTRLTVT.